What follows are 18 T cell receptor beta chains derived from one specimen sequenced in a study of radiation and T cells in renal cell carcinoma. Time point reported: blood 2 weeks post-SBRT. Treatment reported: 15 Gy SBRT to primary tumor, nephrectomy 4 weeks later. Sequenced by immunoSEQ multiplex PCR; TCRdb stores in-frame clones only, minus some. The profile shows about 65,000 clones, just over 75% of them singletons. The starting material was blood, obtained from a patient whose treatment included radiotherapy and nephrectomy. The receptors shown here come from a man aged 60 to 69 with renal cell carcinoma.

This chain links TRBV5-6 with TRBJ2-5, with 8 bases that match TRBD1. Germline loops: CDR1 SGHDT, CDR2 YYEEEE. The V gene end was trimmed by 0 bases and the J gene end by 5 bases; junction bases not matched to a gene: 9. This CDR3 contains 16 residues. In nucleotides, the CDR3 is TGTGCCAGCAGCTTGGACCAGGGGGCAATGGGGGAGACCCAGTACTTC. The encoded protein is CASSLDQGAMGETQYF.

In its sample, this clone was seen many times. This chain joins TRBV5-1 and TRBJ1-1; 10 nucleotides agree with TRBD1. V was pared by 5 bases and J by 2 bases, with 3 bases of the junction left unmatched. Germline CDR1 reads SGHRS; CDR2 reads YFSETQ. The CDR3 is made up of 14 amino acids. The DNA of the CDR3 is TGCGCCAGCAGTAGGACAGGGGGTAACACTGAAGCTTTCTTT. Protein product: CASSRTGGNTEAFF.

The sample holds a few counts of this clone. The rearrangement links TRBV13 to TRBJ1-2; D might be TRBD1 (5 bases). Trimming cost V 10 bases and J 9 bases, with 24 bases left between them. The CDR3 is 14 residues long. Germline V gene data show CDR1 as PRHDT and CDR2 as FYEKMQ (reference sequence). The CDR3 DNA is TGTGCCACCCGAAGGGGATTTAGGCTCGCTAGCTACACCTTC. Translating it yields CATRRGFRLASYTF.

V is TRBV2 and J is TRBJ2-2; D might be TRBD2 (5 bases). CDR1 is SNHLY and CDR2 is FYNNEI in the germline V gene. The CDR3 has 14 residues. The V end was cut by 1 base, the J end by 4 bases, with 7 bases between. The DNA for the CDR3 is TGTGCCAGCAGTGAAGGGGCGGGCACCGGGGAGCTGTTTTTT. It codes for CASSEGAGTGELFF.

The chain couples TRBV5-5 to TRBJ2-7; tentative D call: TRBD1 (7 bases). CDR3 length: 15 amino acids. Germline-derived CDR1 and CDR2 are SGHKS and YYEKEE (reference sequence). Trimming removed 4 bases from V and 4 bases from J, with 18 bases in between. Here the CDR3 DNA reads TGTGCCAGCAGCCCGGGCAGGGGGGTTTCGTACGAGCAGTACTTC. Translated, it gives CASSPGRGVSYEQYF.

This clone has only one observation. V is TRBV7-7 and J is TRBJ2-1, with 7 bases matching TRBD2. The germline V gene has CDR1 SSHAT and CDR2 FNYEAQ (reference sequence). Trimming at V came to 4 bases and at J to 7 bases, leaving 10 bases not matched to a gene. This CDR3 comprises 15 residues. CDR3 sequence: CASSSGDVAGNEQFF. In DNA form, the CDR3 reads TGTGCCAGCAGCTCCGGAGACGTAGCGGGTAATGAGCAGTTCTTC. Based on the CDR3 plus reference TRBV7-7 and TRBJ2-1, the full variable domain is GAGVSQSPRYKVTKRGQDVTLRCDPISSHATLYWYQQALGQGPEFLTYFNYEAQPDKSGLPSDRFSAERPEGSISTLTIQRTEQRDSAMYRCASSSGDVAGNEQFFGPGTRLTVL.

This clone has more than one count but fewer than ten. This chain links TRBV2 with TRBJ1-2, with 8 positions matching TRBD1. The CDR3 sequence is 13 residues long. V was pared by 8 bases and J by 5 bases, with 7 bases of the junction left unmatched. The germline V gene encodes CDR1 SNHLY and CDR2 FYNNEI. The CDR3 loop reads CASAGGLSYGYTF. The CDR3, as DNA: TGTGCCAGCGCAGGGGGCTTGTCGTATGGCTACACCTTC. The full variable domain, with the rest looked up from reference TRBV2 and TRBJ1-2, is EPEVTQTPSHQVTQMGQEVILRCVPISNHLYFYWYRQILGQKVEFLVSFYNNEISEKSEIFDDQFSVERPDGSNFTLKIRSTKLEDSAMYFCASAGGLSYGYTFGSGTRLTVV.

The chain has TRBV6-6 and TRBJ2-4; D gene ambiguous. The CDR3 is 15 amino acids. Germline V CDR1 and CDR2: MNHNY, SVGAGI (reference sequence). V dropped 0 bases and J dropped 9 bases, with 15 bases sitting between them. CDR3 residues: CASSYSGDISPIQYF. The DNA of the CDR3 is TGTGCCAGCAGTTACTCGGGCGACATAAGTCCCATTCAGTACTTC.

The chain has TRBV4-3 and TRBJ1-3; D remains ambiguous. The CDR3 totals 15 residues. Per the germline V gene, CDR1 is LGHNA and CDR2 is YSLEER. V was shortened by 0 bases and J by 2 bases, with 8 bases between the two germline ends. The CDR3 DNA reads TGCGCCAGCAGCCAAGAAGGTTCCCCTGGAAACACCATATATTTT. This translates into CASSQEGSPGNTIYF.

The chain joins TRBV19 to TRBJ1-5, with D unresolved. The V gene lost 8 bases and the J gene lost 11 bases, with 16 bases spanning the gap. This CDR3 has 12 amino acids. The germline V gene encodes CDR1 LNHDA and CDR2 SQIVND (reference sequence). DNA for the CDR3: TGTGCCAGTCAAACCCGGGGAGGCTCCCAGCATTTT. Its translation is CASQTRGGSQHF.

V gene TRBV18 combines with J gene TRBJ1-5; D gene uncertain. V was trimmed by 2 bases and J by 0 bases, leaving 5 bases between them. Germline V gene lookup returns CDR1 KGHSH and CDR2 LQKENI. CDR3 size: 14 residues. This chain's CDR3 is CASSPENSNQPQHF. The CDR3 bases are TGTGCCAGCTCACCAGAAAATAGCAATCAGCCCCAGCATTTT.

The genes are TRBV19 and TRBJ1-2; 7 nucleotides agree with TRBD1. CDR3 length equals 13 residues. V lost 5 bases to trimming and J lost 3 bases; unmatched junction nucleotides: 3. CDR1 is LNHDA and CDR2 is SQIVND in the germline V gene (reference sequence). In DNA form, the CDR3 reads TGTGCCAGTAGTGGGGACAGTTACTATGGCTACACCTTC. This sequence encodes CASSGDSYYGYTF.

V usage is TRBV12-5 and J usage is TRBJ2-7; tentative D call: TRBD2 (5 bases). Germline V gene lookup returns CDR1 LGHNT and CDR2 FRNRAP. This CDR3 has 14 amino acids. V was cut by 6 bases and J by 3 bases, with 15 bases left in between. This CDR3 is CASGPNGRGYEQYF. The CDR3 DNA is TGTGCTAGTGGACCCAACGGACGGGGCTACGAGCAGTACTTC. Complete variable domain (other parts from reference TRBV12-5 and TRBJ2-7): DARVTQTPRHKVTEMGQEVTMRCQPILGHNTVFWYRQTMMQGLELLAYFRNRAPLDDSGMPKDRFSAEMPDATLATLKIQPSEPRDSAVYFCASGPNGRGYEQYFGPGTRLTVT.

This chain uses TRBV6-5 with TRBJ2-5; D gene unclear. This CDR3 comprises 13 residues. V lost 0 bases and J lost 3, with 5 bases in between. Per the germline V gene, CDR1 is MNHEY and CDR2 is SVGAGI. The CDR3 sequence: CASSYSREETQYF. The CDR3 DNA reads as TGTGCCAGCAGTTACTCCCGCGAAGAGACCCAGTACTTC.

This chain uses TRBV4-3 with TRBJ2-6, with D unresolved. V gave up 4 bases and J gave up 0 bases, with 7 bases separating them. The germline V gene encodes CDR1 LGHNA and CDR2 YSLEER. CDR3 size: 15 residues. The CDR3 loop is CASSLGVSGANVLTF. CDR3 nucleotides: TGCGCCAGCAGCCTCGGTGTCTCTGGGGCCAACGTCCTGACTTTC.

The V and J genes are TRBV11-3 and TRBJ1-2; maybe TRBD1 (5 bases). This CDR3 contains 14 residues. CDR1 is SGHNT and CDR2 is YENEEA in the germline V gene. V was clipped by 5 bases and J by 2 bases, with 12 bases between them. CDR3 DNA sequence: TGTGCCAGCAGCCAAACGGGGGGGAACTATGGCTACACCTTC. Amino acid sequence: CASSQTGGNYGYTF.

The chain employs TRBV19 and TRBJ1-5, with D perhaps TRBD1 (5 bases). CDR1 is LNHDA and CDR2 is SQIVND in the germline V gene (reference sequence). The V gene lost 9 bases and the J gene lost 3 bases, with 15 bases spanning the gap. The length of the CDR3 is 14 residues. In DNA, the CDR3 is TGTGCCAGCCGGGACCCGTGGGACAATCAGCCCCAGCATTTT. It yields the protein CASRDPWDNQPQHF.

The chain links TRBV28 to TRBJ2-7, with D tentatively TRBD2 (7 bases). CDR3 size: 16 residues. The V gene's germline CDR1 is MDHEN and CDR2 SYDVKM. V was cut by 3 bases and J by 0 bases, with 15 bases left in between. The CDR3: CASSFDLGGRSYEQYF. In nucleotides, the CDR3 is TGTGCCAGCAGTTTTGACTTGGGGGGGCGCTCCTACGAGCAGTACTTC.